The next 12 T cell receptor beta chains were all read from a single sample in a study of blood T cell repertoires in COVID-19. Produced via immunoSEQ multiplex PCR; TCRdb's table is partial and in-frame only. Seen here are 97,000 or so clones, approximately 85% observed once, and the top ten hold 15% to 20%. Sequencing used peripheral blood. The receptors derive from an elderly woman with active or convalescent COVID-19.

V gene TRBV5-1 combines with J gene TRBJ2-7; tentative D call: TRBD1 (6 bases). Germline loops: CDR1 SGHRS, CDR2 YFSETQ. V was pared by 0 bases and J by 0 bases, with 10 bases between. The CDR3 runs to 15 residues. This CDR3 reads CASSLVQGTSYEQYF. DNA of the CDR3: TGCGCCAGCAGCTTGGTGCAGGGGACCTCCTACGAGCAGTACTTC.

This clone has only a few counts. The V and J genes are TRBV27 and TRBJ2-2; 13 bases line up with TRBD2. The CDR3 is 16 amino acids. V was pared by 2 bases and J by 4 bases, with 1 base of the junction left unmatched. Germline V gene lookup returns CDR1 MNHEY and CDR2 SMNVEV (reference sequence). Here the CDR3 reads CASSLRTSGSTGELFF. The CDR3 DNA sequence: TGTGCCAGCAGTTTACGGACTAGCGGGAGCACCGGGGAGCTGTTTTTT.

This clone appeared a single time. The CDR3: CASSVGGTAVEAFF. In nucleotides, the CDR3 is TGTGCCAGCAGCGTAGGCGGGACAGCCGTTGAAGCTTTCTTT. The V call is TRBV9, the J call TRBJ1-1, with 7 bases identical to TRBD1. Trimming at V came to 0 bases and at J to 7 bases, leaving 6 bases not matched to a gene. From germline, CDR1 is SGDLS and CDR2 YYNGEE. This CDR3 is 14 amino acids long.

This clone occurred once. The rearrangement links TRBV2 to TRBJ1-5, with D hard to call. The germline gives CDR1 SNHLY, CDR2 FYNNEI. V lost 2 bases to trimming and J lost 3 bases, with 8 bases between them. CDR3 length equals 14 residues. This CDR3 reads CASSEWELNQPQHF. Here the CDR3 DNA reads TGTGCCAGCAGTGAATGGGAGCTCAATCAGCCCCAGCATTTT. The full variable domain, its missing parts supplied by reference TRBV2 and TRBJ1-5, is EPEVTQTPSHQVTQMGQEVILRCVPISNHLYFYWYRQILGQKVEFLVSFYNNEISEKSEIFDDQFSVERPDGSNFTLKIRSTKLEDSAMYFCASSEWELNQPQHFGDGTRLSIL.

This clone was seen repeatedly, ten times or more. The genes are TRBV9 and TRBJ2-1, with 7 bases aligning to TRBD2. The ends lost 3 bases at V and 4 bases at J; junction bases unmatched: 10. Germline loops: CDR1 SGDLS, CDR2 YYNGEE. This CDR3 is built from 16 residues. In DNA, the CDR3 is TGTGCCAGCAGCGATAAGGTGGGCGGGAGATACAATGAGCAGTTCTTC. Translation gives CASSDKVGGRYNEQFF.

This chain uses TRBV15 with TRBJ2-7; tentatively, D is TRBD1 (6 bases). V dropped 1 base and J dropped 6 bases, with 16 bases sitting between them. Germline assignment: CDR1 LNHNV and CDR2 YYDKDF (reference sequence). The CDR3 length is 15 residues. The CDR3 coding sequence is TGTGCCACCAGCAGAGTCGCGAGGGGGACCGGCGAGCAGTACTTC. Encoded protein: CATSRVARGTGEQYF.

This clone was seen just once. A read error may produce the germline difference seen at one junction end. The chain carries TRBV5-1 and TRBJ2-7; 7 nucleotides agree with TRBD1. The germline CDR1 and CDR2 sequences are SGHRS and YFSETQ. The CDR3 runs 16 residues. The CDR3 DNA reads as TGTGCCAGCAGCTTGGTGGGCCGGGGACAGTCCTACGAGCAGTACTTC. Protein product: CASSLVGRGQSYEQYF.

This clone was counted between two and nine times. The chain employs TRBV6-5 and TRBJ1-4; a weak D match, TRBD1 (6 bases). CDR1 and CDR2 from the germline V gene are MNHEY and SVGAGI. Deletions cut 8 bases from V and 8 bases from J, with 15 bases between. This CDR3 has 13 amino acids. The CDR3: CASRTQGVEKLFF. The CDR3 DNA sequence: TGTGCCAGCCGAACACAGGGAGTCGAAAAACTGTTTTTT.

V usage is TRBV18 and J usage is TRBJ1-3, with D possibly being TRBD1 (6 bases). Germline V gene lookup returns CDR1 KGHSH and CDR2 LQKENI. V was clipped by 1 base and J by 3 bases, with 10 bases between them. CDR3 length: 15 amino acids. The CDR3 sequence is CASSPQRRGGNTIYF. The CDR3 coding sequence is TGTGCCAGCTCACCACAACGCAGGGGTGGAAACACCATATATTTT.

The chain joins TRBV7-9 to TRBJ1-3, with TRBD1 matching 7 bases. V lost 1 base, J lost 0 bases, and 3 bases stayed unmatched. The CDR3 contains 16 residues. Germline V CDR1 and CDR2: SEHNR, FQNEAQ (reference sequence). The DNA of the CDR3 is TGTGCCAGCAGCTTAGGGGGGACAGCCTCTGGAAACACCATATATTTT. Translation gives CASSLGGTASGNTIYF.

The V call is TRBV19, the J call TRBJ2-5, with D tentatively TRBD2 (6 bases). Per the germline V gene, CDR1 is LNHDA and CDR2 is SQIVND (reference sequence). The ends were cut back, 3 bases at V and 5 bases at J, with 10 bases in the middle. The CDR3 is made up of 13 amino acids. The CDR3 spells CASSMFGGETQYF. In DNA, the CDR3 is TGTGCCAGTAGTATGTTTGGGGGGGAGACCCAGTACTTC.

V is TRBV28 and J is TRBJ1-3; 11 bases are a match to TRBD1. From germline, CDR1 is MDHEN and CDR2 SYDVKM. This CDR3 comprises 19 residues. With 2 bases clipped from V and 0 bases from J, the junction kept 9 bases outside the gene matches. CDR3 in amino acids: CASSLRTGGERISGNTIYF. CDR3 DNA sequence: TGTGCCAGCAGTTTAAGGACAGGGGGCGAGCGAATCTCTGGAAACACCATATATTTT. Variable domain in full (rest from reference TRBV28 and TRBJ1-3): DVKVTQSSRYLVKRTGEKVFLECVQDMDHENMFWYRQDPGLGLRLIYFSYDVKMKEKGDIPEGYSVSREKKERFSLILESASTNQTSMYLCASSLRTGGERISGNTIYFGEGSWLTVV.